This TCR beta chain was captured by sequencing in a study of identical twins. TCRdb fed the 5' RACE reads into MiXCR, producing one record per CDR3 protein. The data show about 200,000 distinct CDR3 sequences, over 8% seen once. This clonotype was recorded many times. Its antigen is still unknown. Whole-study results and caveats: Some out-of-frame alpha sequences were shared by twins, and these showed excess low generation probability. Modelling underestimated the level of out-of-frame TCR alpha sharing observed in monozygotic twins. Zero-insertion analyses might be partly confounded by invariant T cells like MAIT and iNKT. In drawing conclusions, the study used cross-sectional statistical analysis and did not follow the same donors.

This clonotype was obtained from a woman between 18 and 30 years old in good health. The sample consisted of memory (CD45RO+) T cells sorted from blood.

The CDR3 is CASSYGTGANQPQHF. The CDR3, as DNA: TGTGCCAGCAGCTACGGGACAGGGGCCAATCAGCCCCAGCATTTT. The J gene is TRBJ1-5, the V gene TRBV5-6, with TRBD1 identical over 10 bases. The V and J ends lost 3 bases and 3 bases, in that order; junction bases with no gene match: 3. The CDR3 is 15 residues long. Germline CDR1 SGHDT, CDR2 YYEEEE.